The 22 T cell receptor beta chains below come from one sample, sequenced in a study of blood T cells in healthy people across ages. Then a second PCR, running about 6 to 12 cycles, was carried out with a sample-barcoded 5' primer and a J-beta primer mix. TCRdb reanalysed the 5' RACE reads using MiXCR and keeps one entry per CDR3 protein. The sample consists of about 600,000 distinct CDR3 sequences, about 45% of them appearing once. Specimen: blood. Receptors were obtained from an elderly man in good health.

The gene calls are TRBV10-3 and TRBJ2-7, with a weak D call TRBD1 (5 bases). V gave up 6 bases and J gave up 5 bases, with 11 bases separating them. This CDR3 spans 12 amino acids. Looked up from germline, CDR1 is ENHRY and CDR2 is SYGVKD. CDR3 in DNA: TGTGCCATCAGCCCGACAGAAAACGAGCAGTACTTC. Its protein is CAISPTENEQYF.

The rearrangement uses TRBV24-1 and TRBJ1-2, with D perhaps matching TRBD1 (5 bases). Germline-derived CDR1 and CDR2 are KGHDR and SFDVKD. The CDR3 has 14 amino acids. Between the trimmed V and J ends, which lost 4 bases and 7 bases, there was a span of 15 bases. This chain's CDR3 is CATSDARDPFGYTF. CDR3 DNA sequence: TGTGCCACCAGTGACGCCCGGGACCCATTTGGCTACACCTTC.

This chain connects TRBV5-1 to TRBJ2-7; D possibly corresponds to TRBD2 (5 bases). Trimming cost V 3 bases and J 2 bases, with 15 bases left between them. The length of the CDR3 is 15 residues. Germline V CDR1 and CDR2: SGHRS, YFSETQ. The DNA of the CDR3 is TGCGCCAGCAGCTCGAACGGACTGCAAGCCTACGAGCAGTACTTC. Its translation is CASSSNGLQAYEQYF.

The gene calls are TRBV6-5 and TRBJ2-1; TRBD2 matches 10 bases. In germline, CDR1 is MNHEY, CDR2 SVGAGI. The CDR3 sequence is 14 residues long. Trimming cost V 2 bases and J 9 bases; bases outside gene matches: 4. The CDR3 reads CASSYGLAGAEQFF. The CDR3 bases are TGTGCCAGCAGTTACGGGCTAGCGGGAGCTGAGCAGTTCTTC.

This chain connects TRBV7-8 to TRBJ1-1; D unresolved. V lost 5 bases, J lost 4 bases, and 17 bases lay in between. The CDR3 length is 15 residues. Germline assignment: CDR1 SGHVS and CDR2 FQNEAQ. This CDR3 is CASSTYRGLGTEAFF. The DNA for the CDR3 is TGTGCCAGCAGCACCTACAGAGGGCTGGGCACTGAAGCTTTCTTT.

The V gene is TRBV20-1, the J gene TRBJ2-1; no firm D call. Germline assignment: CDR1 DFQATT and CDR2 SNEGSKA (reference sequence). Trimming cost V 2 bases and J 8 bases, with 10 bases left between them. CDR3 length: 12 residues. CDR3 region: CSARPTAHEQFF. DNA of the CDR3: TGCAGTGCTAGACCTACAGCCCATGAGCAGTTCTTC.

This chain links TRBV20-1 with TRBJ2-7; TRBD2 matches at 13 bases. CDR3 length: 14 amino acids. Germline-derived CDR1 and CDR2 are DFQATT and SNEGSKA (reference sequence). Losses at the gene ends were 6 bases for V and 4 bases for J; bases not matched to a gene: 6. The CDR3 DNA reads TGCAGTGCCACTAGCGGGAGGGGCGTATACGAGCAGTACTTC. Amino acids: CSATSGRGVYEQYF.

The chain couples TRBV6-2 or TRBV6-3 to TRBJ2-3; 9 positions agree with TRBD2. The CDR3 has 14 residues. CDR1 is MNHEY, CDR2 SVGEGT, per germline. V gave up 4 bases and J gave up 11 bases; unmatched junction bases: 10. The DNA of the CDR3 is TGTGCCAGCAGTTCGGGACTAGCCAGAGGACTGCAGTATTTT. Translation: CASSSGLARGLQYF.

This rearrangement joins TRBV12-3 or TRBV12-4 to TRBJ2-4; D unresolved. The V end lost 4 bases, the J end lost 6 bases, and 13 bases lay between the germline ends. The CDR3 runs to 14 residues. DNA for the CDR3: TGTGCCAGCAGTTCTAACAAGGTATTAAACATTCAGTACTTC. Its translation is CASSSNKVLNIQYF.

The sample holds many counts of this clonotype. This chain uses TRBV20-1 with TRBJ2-1, with unresolved D. There are 11 residues in the CDR3. V was pared by 5 bases and J by 6 bases, with 8 bases between. From germline, CDR1 is DFQATT and CDR2 SNEGSKA (reference sequence). DNA of the CDR3: TGCAGTGCTCCCAGACGCAATGAGCAGTTCTTC. Translation gives CSAPRRNEQFF.

This clonotype has more than one count but fewer than ten. The chain employs TRBV7-3 and TRBJ2-1, with D possibly being TRBD1 (5 bases). Germline V gene data show CDR1 as SGHTA and CDR2 as FQGTGA. CDR3 length: 16 amino acids. The V gene lost 4 bases and the J gene lost 1 base, with 14 bases spanning the gap. This CDR3 is CASSSTRVYSYNEQFF. DNA of the CDR3: TGTGCCAGCAGCTCGACCAGGGTGTATTCCTACAATGAGCAGTTCTTC.

This clonotype came up many times. The chain is built from TRBV6-6 and TRBJ1-5, with 8 bases aligning to TRBD1. This CDR3 has 14 amino acids. The V gene end was trimmed by 6 bases and the J gene end by 2 bases; junction bases not matched to a gene: 3. Germline V gene sequence: CDR1 MNHNY, CDR2 SVGAGI (reference sequence). This CDR3 reads CASRRTGRNQPQHF. CDR3 DNA sequence: TGTGCCAGCAGAAGGACAGGGCGCAATCAGCCCCAGCATTTT.

The chain combines TRBV2 with TRBJ2-7; D gene uncertain. This CDR3 contains 15 residues. Germline assignment: CDR1 SNHLY and CDR2 FYNNEI. V lost 3 bases and J lost 6, with 18 bases in between. CDR3 nucleotides: TGTGCCAGCAGTGAGGGCAACCACCAAGTCTCCGAGCAGTACTTC. Translation: CASSEGNHQVSEQYF.

The CDR3 coding sequence is TGTGCCAGCAGCTCCTTTGGGGGAAGTGAGACCCAGTACTTC. This encodes CASSSFGGSETQYF. The chain combines TRBV7-9 with TRBJ2-5, with D perhaps given as TRBD1 or TRBD2 (5 bases each). This CDR3 comprises 14 residues. V dropped 4 bases and J dropped 5 bases, with 14 bases sitting between them. Germline V gene data show CDR1 as SEHNR and CDR2 as FQNEAQ (reference sequence). The variable domain in full, with the rest retrieved from reference TRBV7-9 and TRBJ2-5, is DTGVSQNPRHKITKRGQNVTFRCDPISEHNRLYWYRQTLGQGPEFLTYFQNEAQLEKSRLLSDRFSAERPKGSFSTLEIQRTEQGDSAMYLCASSSFGGSETQYFGPGTRLLVL.

This clonotype was counted a few times. The chain is built from TRBV19 and TRBJ1-1, with 7 bases fitting TRBD1. V shed 6 bases and J 0 bases; nucleotides not matched to a gene: 10. In germline, CDR1 is LNHDA, CDR2 SQIVND (reference sequence). CDR3 length: 16 residues. The chain's CDR3 is CASRERDSWMNTEAFF. CDR3 DNA sequence: TGTGCCAGTAGGGAACGGGACAGCTGGATGAACACTGAAGCTTTCTTT.

This clonotype has a handful of counts. This chain links TRBV20-1 with TRBJ2-1; 7 positions agree with TRBD2. The CDR3 extends over 14 amino acids. Germline assignment: CDR1 DFQATT and CDR2 SNEGSKA (reference sequence). With 3 bases clipped from V and 4 bases from J, the junction kept 6 bases outside the gene matches. CDR3 DNA sequence: TGCAGTGCTAGGGCGGGAGCAGGATACAATGAGCAGTTCTTC. Protein sequence: CSARAGAGYNEQFF.

The chain is built from TRBV29-1 and TRBJ2-3; D possibly matches TRBD1 or TRBD2 (6 bases each). CDR1 is SQVTM and CDR2 is ANQGSEA in the germline V gene. Trimming left V 2 bases short and J 7 bases short, with 16 bases between. This CDR3 comprises 14 residues. In nucleotides, the CDR3 is TGCAGCGTTGAAAAAGGGGGGATACAGCATACGCAGTATTTT. Translated, it gives CSVEKGGIQHTQYF.

This clonotype has a handful of counts. This rearrangement joins TRBV6-5 to TRBJ2-7; TRBD2 agrees at 10 bases. The CDR3 contains 18 residues. Per the germline V gene, CDR1 is MNHEY and CDR2 is SVGAGI. The V gene end was trimmed by 4 bases and the J gene end by 2 bases; junction bases not matched to a gene: 14. The CDR3 sequence is CASSFGGHPAGGTYEQYF. The CDR3 region has the DNA TGTGCCAGCAGTTTCGGGGGACACCCAGCGGGAGGGACCTACGAGCAGTACTTC.

This chain connects TRBV7-6 to TRBJ1-5; tentative D call: TRBD1 (6 bases). The germline CDR1 and CDR2 sequences are SGHVS and FNYEAQ. Trimming took off 5 bases at V and 9 bases at J, with 14 bases between the two ends. CDR3 size: 13 residues. CDR3 in amino acids: CASSQTGPGPQHF. The CDR3 DNA reads TGTGCCAGCAGCCAGACAGGTCCGGGGCCCCAGCATTTT.

This sequence joins TRBV18 and TRBJ1-2, with TRBD1 matching over 8 bases. This CDR3 has 12 amino acids. Trimming cost V 7 bases and J 8 bases; bases outside gene matches: 6. Germline CDR1 and CDR2: KGHSH and LQKENI. The CDR3 coding sequence is TGTGCCAGCTTATTGGCAGGGGGCGGCTACACCTTC. Its translation is CASLLAGGGYTF.

This clonotype was counted between two and nine times. The gene calls are TRBV7-2 and TRBJ2-7; 8 bases fit TRBD2. Trimming at V came to 5 bases and at J to 3 bases, leaving 6 bases not matched to a gene. The V gene's germline CDR1 is SGHTA and CDR2 FQGNSA. This CDR3 comprises 14 residues. The CDR3 DNA is TGTGCCAGCAGCCTGGGACTAGAATACTACGAGCAGTACTTC. Protein sequence: CASSLGLEYYEQYF.

The V and J genes are TRBV2 and TRBJ2-6; D remains unclear. Trimming removed 6 bases from V and 4 bases from J, with 7 bases in between. The CDR3 is 13 amino acids. The V gene's germline CDR1 is SNHLY and CDR2 FYNNEI. The CDR3 nucleotides read TGTGCCAGCAGGGGCGAGGGGGCCAACGTCCTGACTTTC. Its translation is CASRGEGANVLTF.